Listed below are T cell receptor beta chains from one sample, sequenced in a study of lymphopenia after photon versus proton radiotherapy. Sequenced by immunoSEQ multiplex PCR; TCRdb stores in-frame clones only, minus some. Of around 63,000 clones in the sample, more than 75% are singletons; the top ten hold about a tenth. The input for sequencing was peripheral blood, taken from a patient treated with proton-based radiotherapy. These receptors were obtained from a man at least 80 years old with esophageal cancer. Each CDR3 is given without its conserved first and last residue. The order of the fields is clone size, D gene, J gene, V gene, CDR3 length, CDR3 protein. The D gene is left open where the match is weak. Some rows mark clone size as missing; the rest say once, few, many or name a class of expanded clone.

- - TRBJ2-7 TRBV5-4 14 ASSLAVGDTTYEQY
- TRBD1 TRBJ2-7 TRBV19 12 ASAIGTVAYEQY
once - TRBJ2-2 TRBV9 13 ASSVSTANTGELF
- TRBD2 TRBJ2-3 TRBV5-1 12 ASRISGMADTQY
- TRBD1 TRBJ2-2 TRBV30 15 AWSFSAGTGVPGELF
- TRBD2 TRBJ2-7 TRBV2 15 ASSGGLAGGVSYEQY
few - TRBJ1-5 TRBV10-3 12 AISTGSNNQPQH
- - TRBJ2-5 TRBV7-6 13 ASTPIARSQETQY
- TRBD2 TRBJ2-1 TRBV7-6 13 ASSQRTSGYNEQF
- - TRBJ1-4 TRBV5-1 13 ASSLVGSQNEKLF
few TRBD1 TRBJ2-3 TRBV7-2 13 ASSPGQGLPDTQY
- TRBD1 TRBJ2-1 TRBV11-3 14 ASSSGTGGSANEQF
- TRBD1 TRBJ1-1 TRBV11-2 13 ASSLAGQLNTEAF
- - TRBJ2-4 TRBV30 11 AWEGDAKNIQY
- TRBD1 TRBJ2-3 TRBV14 14 ASSPTGAERTDTQY
- - TRBJ1-2 TRBV9 11 ASSVDGGYGYT
- TRBD1 TRBJ1-2 TRBV4-1 13 ASSQTPGGFEGYT
- - TRBJ2-7 TRBV6-6 14 ASSPQRISSSYEQY
- - TRBJ2-7 TRBV19 11 ASSISRVDEQY
- - TRBJ2-7 TRBV5-4 11 ASRGRNSYEQY
- TRBD1 TRBJ1-3 TRBV10-3 14 AISGQQGARGNTIY
- TRBD2 TRBJ2-2 TRBV2 14 ASNRAGDLGGGELF
- - TRBJ2-1 TRBV7-2 13 ASSLAISSHNEQF
- TRBD1 TRBJ2-7 TRBV10-3 13 AISESTGSSYEQY
- TRBD2 TRBJ2-7 TRBV29-1 12 SVALAGVVNEQY
- - TRBJ2-1 TRBV19 12 ASSIWLAGHEQF
- TRBD1 TRBJ1-3 TRBV19 12 ASNDPGQGNTIY
- - TRBJ1-1 TRBV2 12 ASSAGGLNTEAF
- TRBD1 TRBJ1-6 TRBV5-1 13 ASSTTGQLNSPLH
- - TRBJ2-3 TRBV5-1 13 ASSPYGTVLATQY
once - TRBJ1-2 TRBV14 13 ASSQDPGSNYGYT
- - TRBJ1-5 TRBV29-1 11 SVGQGNNQPQH
- - TRBJ2-3 TRBV7-7 13 ASSQGFPSTDTQY
- - TRBJ1-5 TRBV2 11 ASYAASNQPQH
- - TRBJ2-7 TRBV9 13 ASSEGGGSSYEQY
- - TRBJ1-4 TRBV5-4 14 ASSLNPQGANEKLF
- - TRBJ1-2 TRBV18 14 ASSPTSQATNYGYT
- - TRBJ2-6 TRBV19 17 ASSIDPGQFLSGANVLT
- - TRBJ1-2 TRBV6-1 13 ASSTRQVANYGYT
- TRBD2 TRBJ2-1 TRBV9 13 ASSVLADLRNEQF
once - TRBJ2-7 TRBV19 14 ASSHPPGRATYEQY
- - TRBJ2-6 TRBV2 14 ASSTDQGTGANVLT
once - TRBJ2-2 TRBV19 14 ASSARLAGNTGELF
- - TRBJ2-2 TRBV7-6 12 ASSLAEVTGELF
- TRBD2 TRBJ2-5 TRBV10-2 12 ASRPTGTTETQY
- - TRBJ2-7 TRBV7-8 11 ASTPGGVREQY
- TRBD1 TRBJ2-1 TRBV5-1 10 ASSRQGTEQF
- - TRBJ2-7 TRBV18 10 ASSPGGYEQY
- TRBD2 TRBJ2-5 TRBV7-9 13 ASSFSGTSEETQY
- TRBD2 TRBJ2-7 TRBV19 14 ASSGSIGGSSYEQY
- - TRBJ2-3 TRBV28 12 ASSRDPSTDTQY
- - TRBJ1-2 TRBV7-9 11 ASSFQVAGGYT
- - TRBJ2-7 TRBV5-6 11 ASSLRGDYEQY
few TRBD1 TRBJ2-1 TRBV30 13 AWSGQGAGYNEQF